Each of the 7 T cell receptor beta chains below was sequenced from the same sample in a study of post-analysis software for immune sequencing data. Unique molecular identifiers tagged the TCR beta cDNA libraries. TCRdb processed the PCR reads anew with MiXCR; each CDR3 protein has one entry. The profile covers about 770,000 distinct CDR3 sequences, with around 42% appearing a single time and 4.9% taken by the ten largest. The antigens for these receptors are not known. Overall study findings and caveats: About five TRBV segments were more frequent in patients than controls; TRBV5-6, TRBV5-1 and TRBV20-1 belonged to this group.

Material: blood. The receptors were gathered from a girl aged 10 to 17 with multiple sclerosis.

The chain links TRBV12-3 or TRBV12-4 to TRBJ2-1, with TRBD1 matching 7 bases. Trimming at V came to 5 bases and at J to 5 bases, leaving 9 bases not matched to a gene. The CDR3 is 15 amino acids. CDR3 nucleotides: TGTGCCAGCAGTCCCTCGGGGACAGCTCACAATGAGCAGTTCTTC. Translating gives CASSPSGTAHNEQFF.

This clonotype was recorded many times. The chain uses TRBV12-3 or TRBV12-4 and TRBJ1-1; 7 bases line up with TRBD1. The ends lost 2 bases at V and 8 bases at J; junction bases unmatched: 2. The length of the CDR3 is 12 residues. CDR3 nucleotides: TGTGCCAGCAGTTTATCGGGACAGGAAGCTTTCTTT. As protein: CASSLSGQEAFF.

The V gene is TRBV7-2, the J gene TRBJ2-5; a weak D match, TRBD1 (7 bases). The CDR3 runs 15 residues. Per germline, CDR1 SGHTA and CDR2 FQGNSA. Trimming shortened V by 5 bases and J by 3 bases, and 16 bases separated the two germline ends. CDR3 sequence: CASSNDREAKETQYF. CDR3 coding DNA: TGTGCCAGCAGCAACGACAGGGAGGCCAAAGAGACCCAGTACTTC.

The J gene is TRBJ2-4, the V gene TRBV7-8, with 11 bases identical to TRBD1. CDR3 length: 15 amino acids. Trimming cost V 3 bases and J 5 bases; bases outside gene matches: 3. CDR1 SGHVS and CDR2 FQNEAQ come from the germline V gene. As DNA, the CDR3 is TGTGCCAGCAGCTTCGGACAGGGGGCCGAAAACATTCAGTACTTC. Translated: CASSFGQGAENIQYF. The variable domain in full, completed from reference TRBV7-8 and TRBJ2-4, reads GAGVSQSPRYKVAKRGQDVALRCDPISGHVSLFWYQQALGQGPEFLTYFQNEAQLDKSGLPSDRFFAERPEGSVSTLKIQRTQQEDSAVYLCASSFGQGAENIQYFGAGTRLSVL.

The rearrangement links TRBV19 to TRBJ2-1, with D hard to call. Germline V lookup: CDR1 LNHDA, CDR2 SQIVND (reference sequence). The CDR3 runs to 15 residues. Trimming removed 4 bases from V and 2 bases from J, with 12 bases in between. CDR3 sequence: CASSRNYAPYNEQFF. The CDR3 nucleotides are TGTGCCAGTAGTAGGAACTACGCACCCTACAATGAGCAGTTCTTC. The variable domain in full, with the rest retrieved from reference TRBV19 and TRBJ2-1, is DGGITQSPKYLFRKEGQNVTLSCEQNLNHDAMYWYRQDPGQGLRLIYYSQIVNDFQKGDIAEGYSVSREKKESFPLTVTSAQKNPTAFYLCASSRNYAPYNEQFFGPGTRLTVL.

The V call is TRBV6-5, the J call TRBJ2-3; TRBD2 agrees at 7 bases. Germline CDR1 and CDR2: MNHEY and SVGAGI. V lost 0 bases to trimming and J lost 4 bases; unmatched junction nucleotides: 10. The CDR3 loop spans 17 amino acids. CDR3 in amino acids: CASSYSLSPSGADTQYF. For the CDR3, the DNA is TGTGCCAGCAGTTACTCGTTGAGCCCTAGCGGCGCAGATACGCAGTATTTT.

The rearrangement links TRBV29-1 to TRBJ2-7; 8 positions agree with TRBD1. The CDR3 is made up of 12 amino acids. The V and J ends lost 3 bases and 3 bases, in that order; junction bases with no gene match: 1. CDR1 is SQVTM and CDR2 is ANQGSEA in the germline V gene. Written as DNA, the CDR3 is TGCAGCGTTGAGACAGGGGACTACGAGCAGTACTTC. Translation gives CSVETGDYEQYF.